One sample yielded the 2 T cell receptor beta chains listed below, sequenced in a study of spatial heterogeneity in lung cancer. Points from the study as a whole: Mutation tallies in tumors tracked expanded intratumoral alpha and beta TCR counts.

Their specific antigens are unknown. Each CDR3 protein is one row after TCRdb ran MiXCR on the 5' RACE reads. The data contain over 1,000 distinct CDR3 sequences, roughly 13% of them singletons. This sample's time point: sample taken at primary tumor resection. Sample: lung tumor tissue, taken at surgery. The receptors come from a male donor with early-stage non-small cell lung cancer.

This clonotype rates as medium-sized. As an off-target read in a library built for alpha chains, this beta chain has a frequency of little significance. The rearrangement uses TRBV7-2 and TRBJ1-1; possible D gene TRBD1, 6 bases. CDR3 length: 13 amino acids. With 1 base removed from V and 10 bases from J, the gap between germline ends came to 13 bases. Germline CDR1 is SGHTA and CDR2 is FQGNSA. The CDR3 bases are TGTGCCAGCAGCTTAGAAGTAGGGGGAGGAGCTTTCTTT. It is translated as CASSLEVGGGAFF.

This clonotype qualifies as medium-sized. This beta chain came through as a stray read in a library set up for alpha chains, and its size says little. The V and J genes are TRBV7-2 and TRBJ2-5; 7 bases fit TRBD2. The trim removed 3 bases at V and 4 bases at J, leaving 8 bases unmatched. The CDR3 is made up of 15 amino acids. Germline CDR1 SGHTA, CDR2 FQGNSA. CDR3 in DNA: TGTGCCAGCAGCTTGTCAAGCGGGGAGGGAGAGACCCAGTACTTC. This gives the protein CASSLSSGEGETQYF.